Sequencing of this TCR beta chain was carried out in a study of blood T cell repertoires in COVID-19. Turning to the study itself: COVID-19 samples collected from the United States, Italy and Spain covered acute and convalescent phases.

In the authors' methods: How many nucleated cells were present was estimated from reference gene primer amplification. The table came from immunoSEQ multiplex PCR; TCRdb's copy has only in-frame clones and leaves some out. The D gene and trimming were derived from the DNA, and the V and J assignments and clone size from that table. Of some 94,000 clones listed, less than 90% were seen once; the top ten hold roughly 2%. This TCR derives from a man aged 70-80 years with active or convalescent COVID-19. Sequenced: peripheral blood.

The CDR3 nucleotides read TGTGCCAGCAGCGACGCCCGGGACAGGGGCTCTGAAAAACTGTTTTTT. Encoded protein: CASSDARDRGSEKLFF. The chain combines TRBV9 with TRBJ1-4; the match to TRBD1 covers 10 bases. Germline values: CDR1 SGDLS, CDR2 YYNGEE. The junction had 9 bases not matched to a gene; V was cut back by 3 bases and J by 7 bases. This CDR3 has 16 amino acids. Filled out from reference TRBV9 and TRBJ1-4, the complete variable domain reads DSGVTQTPKHLITATGQRVTLRCSPRSGDLSVYWYQQSLDQGLQFLIQYYNGEERAKGNILERFSAQQFPDLHSELNLSSLELGDSALYFCASSDARDRGSEKLFFGSGTQLSVL.